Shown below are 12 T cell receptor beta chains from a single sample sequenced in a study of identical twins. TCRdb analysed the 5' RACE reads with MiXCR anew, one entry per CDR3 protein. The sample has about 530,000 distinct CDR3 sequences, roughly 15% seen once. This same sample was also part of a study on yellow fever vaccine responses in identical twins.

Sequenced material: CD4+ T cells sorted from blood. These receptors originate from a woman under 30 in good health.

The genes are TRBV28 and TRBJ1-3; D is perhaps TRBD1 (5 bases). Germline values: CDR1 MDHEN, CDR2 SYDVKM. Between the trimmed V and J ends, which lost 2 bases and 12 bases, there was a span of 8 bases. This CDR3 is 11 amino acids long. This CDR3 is CASSLGGNIYF. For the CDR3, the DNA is TGTGCCAGCAGTTTAGGGGGGAACATATATTTT.

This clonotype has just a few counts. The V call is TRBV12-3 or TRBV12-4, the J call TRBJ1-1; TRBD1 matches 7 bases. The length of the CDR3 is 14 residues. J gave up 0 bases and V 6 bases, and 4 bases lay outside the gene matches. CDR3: CASRWGQLNTEAFF. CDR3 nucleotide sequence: TGTGCCAGCAGGTGGGGACAGCTGAACACTGAAGCTTTCTTT.

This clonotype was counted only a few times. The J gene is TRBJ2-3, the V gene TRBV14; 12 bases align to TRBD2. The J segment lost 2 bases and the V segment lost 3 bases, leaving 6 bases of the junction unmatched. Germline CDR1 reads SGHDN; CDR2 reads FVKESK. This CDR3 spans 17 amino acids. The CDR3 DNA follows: TGTGCCAGCAGCCACTGGACTAGCGGGGTCTACACAGATACGCAGTATTTT. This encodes CASSHWTSGVYTDTQYF.

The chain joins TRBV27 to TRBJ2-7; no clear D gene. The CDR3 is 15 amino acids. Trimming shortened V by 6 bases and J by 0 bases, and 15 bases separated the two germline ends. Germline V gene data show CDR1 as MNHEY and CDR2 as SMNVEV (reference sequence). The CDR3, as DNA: TGTGCCAGCAGACCAAAGAGGATAAGCTCCTACGAGCAGTACGTC. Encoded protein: CASRPKRISSYEQYV.

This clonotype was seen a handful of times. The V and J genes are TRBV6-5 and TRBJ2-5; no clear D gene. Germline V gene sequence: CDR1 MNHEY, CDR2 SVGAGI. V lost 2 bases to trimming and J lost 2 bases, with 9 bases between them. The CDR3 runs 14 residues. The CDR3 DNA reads TGTGCCAGCAGTTACGGGTGGGGACAAGAGACCCAGTACTTC. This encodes CASSYGWGQETQYF.

CDR3 region: CAISSPSGAEQYF. The CDR3 region has the DNA TGTGCCATCAGTTCGCCTAGCGGGGCCGAGCAGTACTTC. The chain links TRBV10-3 to TRBJ2-7; 9 nucleotides match TRBD2. V shed 5 bases and J 6 bases; nucleotides not matched to a gene: 5. The CDR3 is 13 residues long. From germline, CDR1 is ENHRY and CDR2 SYGVKD.

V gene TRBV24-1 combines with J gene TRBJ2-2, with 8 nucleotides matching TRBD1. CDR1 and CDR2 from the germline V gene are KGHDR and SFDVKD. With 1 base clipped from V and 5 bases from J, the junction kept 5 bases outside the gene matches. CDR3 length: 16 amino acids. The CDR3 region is CATSDLDRGGTGELFF. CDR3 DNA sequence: TGTGCCACCAGTGATTTAGACAGGGGAGGTACCGGGGAGCTGTTTTTT.

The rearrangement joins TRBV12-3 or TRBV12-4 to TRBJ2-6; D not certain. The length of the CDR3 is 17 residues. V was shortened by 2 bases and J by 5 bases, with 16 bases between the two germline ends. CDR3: CASSLMSNYPWANVLTF. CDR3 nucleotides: TGTGCCAGCAGTTTAATGTCGAATTACCCTTGGGCCAACGTCCTGACTTTC.

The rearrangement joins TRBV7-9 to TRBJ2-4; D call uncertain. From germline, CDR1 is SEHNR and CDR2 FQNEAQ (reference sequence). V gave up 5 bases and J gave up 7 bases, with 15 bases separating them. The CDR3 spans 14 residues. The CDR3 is CASSPVRLGNIQYF. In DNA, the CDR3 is TGTGCCAGCAGCCCCGTCAGGTTGGGGAACATTCAGTACTTC.

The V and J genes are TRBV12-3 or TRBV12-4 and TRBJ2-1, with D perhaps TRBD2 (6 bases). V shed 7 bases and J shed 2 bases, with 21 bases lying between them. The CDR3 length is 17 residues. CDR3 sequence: CASTSLEGGSAYNEQFF. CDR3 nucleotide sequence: TGTGCCAGCACCTCATTGGAGGGCGGGTCAGCCTACAATGAGCAGTTCTTC.

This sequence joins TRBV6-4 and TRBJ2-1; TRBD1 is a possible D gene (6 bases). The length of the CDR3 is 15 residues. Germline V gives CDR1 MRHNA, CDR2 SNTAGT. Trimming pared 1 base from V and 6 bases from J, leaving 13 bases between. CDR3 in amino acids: CASSDYQGYSNEQFF. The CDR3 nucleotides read TGTGCCAGCAGTGACTACCAGGGGTACAGCAATGAGCAGTTCTTC.

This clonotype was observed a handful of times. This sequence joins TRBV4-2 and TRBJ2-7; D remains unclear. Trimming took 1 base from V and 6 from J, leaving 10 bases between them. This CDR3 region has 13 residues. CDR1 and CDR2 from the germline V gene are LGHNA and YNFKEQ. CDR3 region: CASSQVGPFEQYV. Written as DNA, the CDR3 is TGTGCCAGCAGCCAAGTCGGGCCTTTCGAGCAGTACGTC.